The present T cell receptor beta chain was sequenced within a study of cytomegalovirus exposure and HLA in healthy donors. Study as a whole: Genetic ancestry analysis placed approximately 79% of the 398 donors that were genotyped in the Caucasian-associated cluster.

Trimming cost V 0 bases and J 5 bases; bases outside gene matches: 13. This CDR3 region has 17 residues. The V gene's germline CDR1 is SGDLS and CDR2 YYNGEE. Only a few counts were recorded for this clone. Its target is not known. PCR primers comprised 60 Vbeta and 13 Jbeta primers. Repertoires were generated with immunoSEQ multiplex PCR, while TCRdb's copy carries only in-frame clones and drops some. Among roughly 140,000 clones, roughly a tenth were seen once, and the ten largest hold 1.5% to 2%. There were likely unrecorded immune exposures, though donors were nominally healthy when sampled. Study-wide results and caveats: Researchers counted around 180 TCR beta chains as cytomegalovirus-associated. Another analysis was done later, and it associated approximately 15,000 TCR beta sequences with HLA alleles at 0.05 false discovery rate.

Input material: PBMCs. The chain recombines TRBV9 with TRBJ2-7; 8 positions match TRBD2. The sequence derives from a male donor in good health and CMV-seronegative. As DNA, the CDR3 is TGTGCCAGCAGCGTAGGGTCGGGAGGGCCTTTTTCCCACGAGCAGTACTTC. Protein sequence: CASSVGSGGPFSHEQYF. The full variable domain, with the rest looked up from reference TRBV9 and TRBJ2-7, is DSGVTQTPKHLITATGQRVTLRCSPRSGDLSVYWYQQSLDQGLQFLIQYYNGEERAKGNILERFSAQQFPDLHSELNLSSLELGDSALYFCASSVGSGGPFSHEQYFGPGTRLTVT.